These T cell receptor beta chains were read from a single sample in a study of blood T cells in healthy people across ages. TCRdb re-analysed the 5' RACE reads in MiXCR, keeping a single row per CDR3 protein. The table lists 1,800,000 or so distinct CDR3 sequences, about two fifths of them singletons. The specimen was blood. These receptors were collected from a human donor in good health. The CDR3 runs from the conserved cysteine through the conserved F or W. The order of the fields is V gene, J gene, clone size, D gene, CDR3 protein, CDR3 DNA. D genes are given only for firm matches. Rows may omit the clone size; those that give it use once, few, many or a size class.

TRBV4-3	TRBJ2-7	.	.	CASSQGRDSYEQYF	TGCGCCAGCAGCCAAGGACGGGACTCCTACGAGCAGTACTTC
TRBV7-9	TRBJ1-2	.	.	CASSLFQYGYTF	TGTGCCAGCAGCTTATTTCAATATGGCTACACCTTC
TRBV20-1	TRBJ2-1	.	.	CSASDGAYNEQFF	TGCAGTGCTAGTGATGGAGCCTACAATGAGCAGTTCTTC
TRBV6-2/TRBV6-3	TRBJ2-3	.	TRBD2	CARGQRWTSGGRDTQYF	TGTGCCCGCGGGCAACGATGGACTAGCGGGGGGCGAGATACGCAGTATTTT
TRBV18	TRBJ2-7	once	TRBD1	CASSQTDRVYEQYF	TGTGCCAGCTCACAAACGGACAGGGTCTACGAGCAGTACTTC
TRBV6-5	TRBJ2-2	once	.	CASSYPPTDAQNTGELFF	TGTGCCAGCAGTTACCCTCCGACCGACGCCCAGAACACCGGGGAGCTGTTTTTT
TRBV7-8	TRBJ1-2	.	.	CASSLSIANHGYTF	TGTGCCAGCAGCTTAAGTATTGCTAACCATGGCTACACCTTC
TRBV6-5	TRBJ1-2	.	TRBD1	CASSRSVTGVYGYTF	TGTGCCAGCAGCAGGTCGGTGACAGGGGTCTATGGCTACACCTTC
TRBV10-3	TRBJ2-1	.	.	CAISDGCNEQFF	TGTGCCATCAGTGACGGGTGCAATGAGCAGTTCTTC
TRBV7-3	TRBJ2-3	few	TRBD1	CASSLTPGTGDTQYF	TGTGCCAGCAGCTTAACACCCGGGACAGGAGATACGCAGTATTTT
TRBV6-5	TRBJ1-2	few	.	CASAREGRYGYTF	TGTGCCAGCGCGCGTGAGGGTCGGTATGGCTACACCTTC